The rows below give T cell receptor beta chains drawn from one sample of a study of control samples from healthy donors and cancer patients. The method was immunoSEQ multiplex PCR; TCRdb's version includes in-frame clones alone and lacks a portion of them. This sample yields tens of thousands of clones, of which just over 90% are seen a single time; around 15% belongs to the top ten. The sequencing sample was made of PBMCs. These receptors all stem from a man over 45 with lung cancer. Both conserved end residues are part of each CDR3. A D gene is named only where the DNA matches it firmly. Rows may omit the clone size; those that give it use once, few, many or a size class.

clone size: NA; V gene: TRBV13; J gene: TRBJ1-2; D gene: NA; CDR3 protein: CASSAQTSHYGYTF; CDR3 DNA: TGTGCCAGCAGCGCTCAAACCTCTCACTATGGCTACACCTTC
clone size: NA; V gene: TRBV5-1; J gene: TRBJ2-5; D gene: NA; CDR3 protein: CASSLGGTRGETQYF; CDR3 DNA: TGCGCCAGCAGCTTGGGGGGGACGAGAGGAGAGACCCAGTACTTC
clone size: NA; V gene: TRBV7-2; J gene: TRBJ1-1; D gene: NA; CDR3 protein: CASSLSLVSDTEAFF; CDR3 DNA: TGTGCCAGCAGCTTATCATTGGTATCTGACACTGAAGCTTTCTTT
clone size: NA; V gene: TRBV5-4; J gene: TRBJ2-1; D gene: TRBD1; CDR3 protein: CASSPGVGQGFNEQFF; CDR3 DNA: TGTGCCAGCAGCCCTGGTGTGGGACAGGGTTTCAATGAGCAGTTCTTC
clone size: NA; V gene: TRBV6-5; J gene: TRBJ2-5; D gene: NA; CDR3 protein: CASSPNIQETQYF; CDR3 DNA: TGTGCCAGCAGCCCCAATATTCAAGAGACCCAGTACTTC
clone size: once; V gene: TRBV27; J gene: TRBJ2-1; D gene: NA; CDR3 protein: CASRNPRAGQSYNEQFF; CDR3 DNA: TGTGCCAGCAGGAATCCCAGGGCGGGCCAGTCCTACAATGAGCAGTTCTTC
clone size: NA; V gene: TRBV11-2; J gene: TRBJ1-2; D gene: NA; CDR3 protein: CASSLGSIWGYTF; CDR3 DNA: TGTGCCAGCAGCTTAGGGTCCATCTGGGGCTACACCTTC
clone size: NA; V gene: TRBV30; J gene: TRBJ1-6; D gene: NA; CDR3 protein: CAWSSRDNSPLHF; CDR3 DNA: TGTGCCTGGAGTTCCCGGGATAATTCACCCCTCCACTTT
clone size: NA; V gene: TRBV12-5; J gene: TRBJ2-3; D gene: TRBD1; CDR3 protein: CASGFIRDRVGTDTQYF; CDR3 DNA: TGTGCTAGTGGTTTTATCCGGGACAGGGTGGGCACAGATACGCAGTATTTT
clone size: NA; V gene: TRBV2; J gene: TRBJ2-5; D gene: NA; CDR3 protein: CASSPGQETQYF; CDR3 DNA: TGTGCCAGCAGCCCGGGTCAAGAGACCCAGTACTTC
clone size: NA; V gene: TRBV19; J gene: TRBJ2-2; D gene: NA; CDR3 protein: CASTFRGDYTGELFF; CDR3 DNA: TGTGCCAGTACCTTCAGGGGGGATTACACCGGGGAGCTGTTTTTT
clone size: NA; V gene: TRBV7-3; J gene: TRBJ2-2; D gene: NA; CDR3 protein: CASSSRGFGELFF; CDR3 DNA: TGTGCCAGCAGCTCGCGGGGTTTCGGGGAGCTGTTTTTT
clone size: NA; V gene: TRBV29-1; J gene: TRBJ2-5; D gene: NA; CDR3 protein: CSVGETQYF; CDR3 DNA: TGCAGCGTTGGGGAGACCCAGTACTTC